This passage covers 8 T cell receptor beta chains from one sample sequenced in a study of cytomegalovirus exposure and HLA in healthy donors. Vbeta (60) and Jbeta (13) primers were used in the PCR. Using immunoSEQ multiplex PCR, the repertoire was profiled, and TCRdb retains in-frame clones only, with some absent. The sample carries around 140,000 clones, approximately 72% recorded once. The sequenced material came from PBMCs. These receptor sequences come from a woman aged 60-70 years in good health and CMV-seronegative.

The chain employs TRBV12-2 and TRBJ2-6; the D segment call TRBD2 is taken from the table without a DNA check. TRBV12-2 is a known pseudogene. The CDR3 length is 22 residues. CDR3: CASRSRPPLSDRRLSGANVLTF. As DNA, the CDR3 is TGTGCAAGTCGCTCCAGACCGCCCCTTAGTGATAGGCGGCTCTCTGGGGCCAACGTCCTGACTTTC.

V gene TRBV18 combines with J gene TRBJ2-2; TRBD1 might be the D (5 bases). Trimming pared 3 bases from V and 5 bases from J, leaving 7 bases between. The germline gives CDR1 KGHSH, CDR2 LQKENI. The CDR3 is 13 amino acids. For the CDR3, the DNA is TGTGCCAGCTCACCGGGGCCAACCGGGGAGCTGTTTTTT. Protein product: CASSPGPTGELFF.

The V gene is TRBV11-1, the J gene TRBJ1-2; D is uncertain. The germline V gene encodes CDR1 SGHAT and CDR2 FQDESV (reference sequence). Trimming stripped 10 bases from V and 0 bases from J, with 15 bases between. This CDR3 is 14 amino acids long. CDR3 in DNA: TGTGCCATCTCTGAGGGCCCTTCTAACTATGGCTACACCTTC. Its protein is CAISEGPSNYGYTF. Full variable domain (remainder filled in from reference TRBV11-1 and TRBJ1-2): EAEVAQSPRYKITEKSQAVAFWCDPISGHATLYWYRQILGQGPELLVQFQDESVVDDSQLPKDRFSAERLKGVDSTLKIQPAELGDSAMYLCAISEGPSNYGYTFGSGTRLTVV.

This chain's CDR3 is CASGREGNEQFF. The DNA of the CDR3 is TGTGCTTCCGGCAGGGAGGGAAATGAGCAGTTCTTC. The J gene is TRBJ2-1, the V gene TRBV2, with 7 bases that match TRBD2. The CDR3 runs to 12 residues. Germline CDR1 reads SNHLY; CDR2 reads FYNNEI.

This clone was seen a handful of times. This sequence joins TRBV5-5 and TRBJ1-1; 7 bases are shared with TRBD1. The CDR3 runs 12 residues. The V gene end was trimmed by 4 bases and the J gene end by 7 bases; junction bases not matched to a gene: 4. Germline CDR1 reads SGHKS; CDR2 reads YYEKEE (reference sequence). The CDR3 sequence is CASSLGQFEAFF. The CDR3 bases are TGTGCCAGCAGCCTGGGACAGTTTGAAGCTTTCTTT.

This chain connects TRBV19 to TRBJ2-3; 12 positions agree with TRBD2. Germline V gene lookup returns CDR1 LNHDA and CDR2 SQIVND (reference sequence). V trimming: 5 bases; J trimming: 3 bases; junction bases outside the gene matches: 6. The CDR3 is 16 amino acids. This CDR3 reads CASSLLAGGATDTQYF. DNA for the CDR3: TGTGCCAGTAGTCTCCTAGCGGGGGGGGCAACAGATACGCAGTATTTT.

This chain connects TRBV11-2 to TRBJ2-1; D is perhaps TRBD2 (6 bases). This CDR3 has 16 residues. V was trimmed by 1 base and J by 0 bases, leaving 10 bases between them. In germline, CDR1 is SGHAT, CDR2 FQNNGV. The CDR3 sequence is CASSLGGESSYNEQFF. CDR3 sequence (DNA): TGTGCCAGCAGCTTAGGCGGGGAGAGCTCCTACAATGAGCAGTTCTTC.

The chain carries TRBV7-9 and TRBJ1-4, with TRBD1 as a possible D gene (6 bases). This CDR3 has 14 amino acids. The V gene lost 1 base and the J gene lost 7 bases, with 10 bases spanning the gap. CDR1 and CDR2 from the germline V gene are SEHNR and FQNEAQ (reference sequence). CDR3 region: CASSLDRASEKLFF. In DNA, the CDR3 is TGTGCCAGCAGCTTAGACAGGGCAAGTGAAAAACTGTTTTTT.